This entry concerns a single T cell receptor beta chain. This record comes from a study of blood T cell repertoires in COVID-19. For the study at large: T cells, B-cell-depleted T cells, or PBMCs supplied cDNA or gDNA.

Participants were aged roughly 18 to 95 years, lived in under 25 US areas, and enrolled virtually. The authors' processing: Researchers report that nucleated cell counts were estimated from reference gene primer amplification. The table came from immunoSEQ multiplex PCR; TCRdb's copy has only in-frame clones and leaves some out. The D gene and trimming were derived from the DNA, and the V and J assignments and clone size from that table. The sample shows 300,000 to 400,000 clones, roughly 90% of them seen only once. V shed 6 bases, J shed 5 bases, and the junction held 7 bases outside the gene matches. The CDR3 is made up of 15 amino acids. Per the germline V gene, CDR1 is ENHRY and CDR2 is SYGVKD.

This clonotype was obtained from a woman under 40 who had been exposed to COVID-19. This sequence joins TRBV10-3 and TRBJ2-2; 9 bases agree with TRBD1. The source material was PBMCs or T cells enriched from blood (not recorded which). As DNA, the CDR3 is TGTGCCATCAGGGGACAGGGTAGGGGAACCGGGGAGCTGTTTTTT. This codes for CAIRGQGRGTGELFF.